Below, 32 T cell receptor beta chains from the same sample are listed, as sequenced in a study of cytomegalovirus exposure and HLA in healthy donors. PCR employed 60 Vbeta and 13 Jbeta primers. The assay was immunoSEQ multiplex PCR, and TCRdb's table has in-frame clones only and misses some. The sample yields approximately 170,000 clones, roughly 73% seen once. The sequenced sample was PBMCs. The source of these receptors is a male donor in good health and CMV-seronegative.

J is TRBJ2-7 and V is TRBV6-5; D is unresolved. The CDR3 sequence is 13 residues long. Germline V CDR1 and CDR2: MNHEY, SVGAGI. V was clipped by 4 bases and J by 1 base, with 8 bases between them. The DNA of the CDR3 is TGTGCCAGCAGTTTCGGTAGATCCTACGAGCAGTACTTC. Amino acid sequence: CASSFGRSYEQYF.

The V call is TRBV5-4, the J call TRBJ2-5, with TRBD2 matching over 11 bases. The tail of the sequence fits TRBJ2-7 better, so the J call may be wrong. Germline V gene sequence: CDR1 SGHNT, CDR2 YYREEE (reference sequence). This CDR3 comprises 15 residues. CDR3 DNA sequence: TGTGCCAGCAGCTTGACTAGCGGGAGCTCCTACGAGCAGTACTTC. It is translated as CASSLTSGSSYEQYF.

The rearrangement links TRBV5-1 to TRBJ2-3; 8 bases line up with TRBD1. This CDR3 has 17 amino acids. CDR1 is SGHRS, CDR2 YFSETQ, per germline. Trimming took 4 bases from V and 2 from J; bases not matched to a gene: 12. The chain's CDR3 is CASSLSGGVGSTDTQYF. As DNA, the CDR3 is TGCGCCAGCAGCCTCTCAGGGGGCGTCGGTTCCACAGATACGCAGTATTTT.

Details on this clone: The same CDR3 arises from other DNA sequences in this sample as well. V is TRBV27 and J is TRBJ1-2; D remains unclear. The CDR3 is 13 amino acids. Germline V lookup: CDR1 MNHEY, CDR2 SMNVEV (reference sequence). Trimming stripped 2 bases from V and 6 bases from J, with 10 bases between. The CDR3 region is CASSLGRGDGYTF. The CDR3 nucleotides are TGTGCCAGCAGTTTAGGGCGGGGAGATGGCTACACCTTC.

Only a few counts were recorded for this clone. The chain recombines TRBV2 with TRBJ2-7, with 12 nucleotides matching TRBD2. From germline, CDR1 is SNHLY and CDR2 FYNNEI. J lost 1 base, V lost 9 bases, and 7 bases had no gene match. CDR3 length: 15 residues. CDR3 sequence (DNA): TGTGCCAGAAGACTAGCGGGAGACACATCCTACGAGCAGTACTTC. Amino acid sequence: CARRLAGDTSYEQYF.

The gene calls are TRBV29-1 and TRBJ1-1; possibly TRBD1 for D (6 bases). This CDR3 has 13 residues. Trimming took 6 bases from V and 3 from J, leaving 14 bases between them. Germline CDR1 is SQVTM and CDR2 is ANQGSEA. Here the CDR3 reads CSVLRRTDTEAFF. The CDR3 region has the DNA TGCAGCGTCCTCCGCCGGACAGACACTGAAGCTTTCTTT.

Note on this clone: The junction departs from the called germline gene at one end, perhaps through a read error. This chain connects TRBV6-4 to TRBJ2-2; 7 bases are shared with TRBD2. This CDR3 region has 14 residues. Looked up from germline, CDR1 is MRHNA and CDR2 is SNTAGT. This CDR3 reads CASSLGGITGGLFF. The CDR3 bases are TGTGCCAGCAGCCTCGGGGGGATCACCGGGGGGCTGTTTTTT.

V and J are TRBV29-1 and TRBJ1-2, with D perhaps TRBD1 (5 bases). V lost 7 bases and J 2 bases, leaving 23 bases between the germline ends. In germline, CDR1 is SQVTM, CDR2 ANQGSEA. This CDR3 comprises 16 residues. CDR3 loop: CSAKPTEKKTNYGYTF. The CDR3 DNA reads as TGCAGCGCCAAGCCGACAGAGAAGAAAACAAACTATGGCTACACCTTC.

For this clone: Additional DNA sequences in this sample encode the identical CDR3. The chain links TRBV2 to TRBJ2-5; 8 bases fit TRBD2. Germline V CDR1 and CDR2: SNHLY, FYNNEI. J was trimmed by 4 bases and V by 7 bases; bases with no gene match: 2. The CDR3 is made up of 12 amino acids. DNA of the CDR3: TGTGCCAGCATCCGGGGGGGAGAGACCCAGTACTTC. Translating it yields CASIRGGETQYF.

The chain joins TRBV9 to TRBJ2-5, with 10 bases lining up with TRBD2. In germline, CDR1 is SGDLS, CDR2 YYNGEE. V gave up 1 base and J gave up 0 bases; unmatched junction bases: 6. This CDR3 has 17 residues. Here the CDR3 DNA reads TGTGCCAGCAGCGTACCCAAGCGGGGGGGCGACCAAGAGACCCAGTACTTC. Its translation: CASSVPKRGGDQETQYF.

This chain connects TRBV19 to TRBJ1-5; tentative D call: TRBD1 (6 bases). V was cut by 3 bases and J by 4 bases, with 16 bases left in between. Per the germline V gene, CDR1 is LNHDA and CDR2 is SQIVND (reference sequence). This CDR3 is 16 amino acids long. As DNA, the CDR3 is TGTGCCAGTAGTATGAATGGGGCAGGGGAAAATCAGCCCCAGCATTTT. This encodes CASSMNGAGENQPQHF.

This clone has at least ten counts. The chain couples TRBV15 to TRBJ2-2; D is possibly TRBD2 (6 bases). CDR3 length: 14 amino acids. The V gene's germline CDR1 is LNHNV and CDR2 YYDKDF (reference sequence). V gave up 2 bases and J gave up 6 bases, with 10 bases separating them. Written as DNA, the CDR3 is TGTGCCACCAGCAGAAATAGGGAGGCCGGGGAGCTGTTTTTT. This encodes CATSRNREAGELFF.

The chain links TRBV7-9 to TRBJ2-1, with D perhaps TRBD2 (6 bases). CDR1 is SEHNR, CDR2 FQNEAQ, per germline (reference sequence). This CDR3 is 16 amino acids long. Trimming removed 5 bases at V and 3 bases at J, with 17 bases between. The CDR3 region is CASSRRGGEFYNEQFF. DNA of the CDR3: TGTGCCAGCAGCCGGAGGGGCGGGGAATTCTACAATGAGCAGTTCTTC.

This sequence joins TRBV6-5 and TRBJ1-2, with D perhaps TRBD1 (6 bases). The CDR3 extends over 12 amino acids. Germline values: CDR1 MNHEY, CDR2 SVGAGI. The V end was cut by 5 bases, the J end by 3 bases, with 7 bases between. CDR3 in amino acids: CASSPGDYGYTF. In nucleotides, the CDR3 is TGTGCCAGCAGTCCAGGGGACTATGGCTACACCTTC.

V usage is TRBV6-5 and J usage is TRBJ2-5; D may be TRBD1 (6 bases). Germline V gene data show CDR1 as MNHEY and CDR2 as SVGAGI. Deletions cut 0 bases from V and 5 bases from J, with 16 bases between. The CDR3 runs to 16 residues. CDR3 protein: CASSYSNEGVRETQYF. The CDR3 nucleotides read TGTGCCAGCAGTTACTCGAATGAGGGGGTGAGGGAGACCCAGTACTTC.

The gene calls are TRBV6-1 and TRBJ1-3; D remains ambiguous. This CDR3 region has 17 residues. Germline V gene sequence: CDR1 MNHNS, CDR2 SASEGT. With 2 bases removed from V and 0 bases from J, the gap between germline ends came to 14 bases. CDR3 amino acids: CASSESSWADSGNTIYF. CDR3 sequence (DNA): TGTGCCAGCAGTGAATCTTCATGGGCAGACTCTGGAAACACCATATATTTT.

This chain connects TRBV18 to TRBJ1-4; TRBD1 matches 8 bases. Germline CDR1 is KGHSH and CDR2 is LQKENI. This CDR3 has 13 amino acids. Trimming took 4 bases from V and 8 from J; bases not matched to a gene: 3. CDR3 in DNA: TGTGCCAGCTCACGGGGACAGGAGGAAAAACTGTTTTTT. Translated, it gives CASSRGQEEKLFF.

This chain connects TRBV7-6 to TRBJ1-2; D uncertain. V was pared by 1 base and J by 8 bases, with 11 bases between. This CDR3 is 13 amino acids long. Germline CDR1 and CDR2: SGHVS and FNYEAQ. As DNA, the CDR3 is TGTGCCAGCAGCTTAGGTAGAGGGTTAGGCTACACCTTC. It is translated as CASSLGRGLGYTF.

This chain uses TRBV29-1 with TRBJ2-6; 8 bases agree with TRBD1. The CDR3 runs 17 residues. CDR1 is SQVTM, CDR2 ANQGSEA, per germline. The ends lost 4 bases at V and 0 bases at J; junction bases unmatched: 8. CDR3 loop: CSVARRQGSSGANVLTF. CDR3 nucleotides: TGCAGCGTTGCTAGGCGACAGGGGAGCTCTGGGGCCAACGTCCTGACTTTC.

The rearrangement joins TRBV5-1 to TRBJ1-4; 9 nucleotides match TRBD1. This CDR3 region has 14 residues. Germline-derived CDR1 and CDR2 are SGHRS and YFSETQ. J lost 7 bases, V lost 8 bases, and 9 bases had no gene match. DNA for the CDR3: TGCGCCAGTCGACCGGGACAGGGCGGTGAAAAACTGTTTTTT. Translating it yields CASRPGQGGEKLFF.

The rearrangement uses TRBV19 and TRBJ2-7; possibly TRBD1 for D (5 bases). Germline CDR1 reads LNHDA; CDR2 reads SQIVND (reference sequence). The CDR3 loop spans 13 amino acids. Trimming removed 5 bases from V and 3 bases from J, with 11 bases in between. The CDR3 here is CASSFFQGYEQYF. The CDR3 DNA reads as TGTGCCAGTAGTTTCTTTCAGGGCTACGAGCAGTACTTC.

This clone showed up just once. The chain combines TRBV29-1 with TRBJ1-2, with D hard to call. Germline assignment: CDR1 SQVTM and CDR2 ANQGSEA. This CDR3 comprises 16 residues. V was trimmed by 0 bases and J by 4 bases, leaving 18 bases between them. CDR3 in amino acids: CSVEEYQRREVYGYTF. The CDR3 DNA sequence: TGCAGCGTTGAAGAATATCAGCGACGGGAGGTCTATGGCTACACCTTC.

The V call is TRBV5-8, the J call TRBJ1-5; TRBD1 matches 7 bases. This CDR3 spans 15 amino acids. Germline CDR1 is SGHTS and CDR2 is YDEGEE. J was trimmed by 6 bases and V by 10 bases; bases with no gene match: 16. The CDR3 is CAGKRGTGVGQPQHF. For the CDR3, the DNA is TGTGCCGGAAAACGGGGAACAGGGGTCGGTCAGCCCCAGCATTTT.

The chain uses TRBV7-2 and TRBJ2-4; unclear D gene. Trimming cost V 1 base and J 0 bases, with 16 bases left between them. Looked up from germline, CDR1 is SGHTA and CDR2 is FQGNSA. The CDR3 is 18 amino acids. CDR3 DNA: TGTGCCAGCAGCTTAGGGCCGGTGGGCCCGTTAGCCAAAAACATTCAGTACTTC. It is translated as CASSLGPVGPLAKNIQYF.

This chain links TRBV2 with TRBJ2-7; TRBD1 aligns across 7 bases. This CDR3 is built from 15 residues. V lost 7 bases, J lost 0 bases, and 9 bases stayed unmatched. The germline gives CDR1 SNHLY, CDR2 FYNNEI. The CDR3 coding sequence is TGTGCCAGCATACAACAGGGGTCGAGCTCCTACGAGCAGTACTTC. This sequence encodes CASIQQGSSSYEQYF.

The rearrangement joins TRBV5-1 to TRBJ1-5; D uncertain. Germline V CDR1 and CDR2: SGHRS, YFSETQ. Trimming took 1 base from V and 6 from J, leaving 11 bases between them. This CDR3 has 14 residues. This CDR3 is CASSLNGGIQPQHF. CDR3 sequence (DNA): TGCGCCAGCAGCTTGAATGGAGGTATTCAGCCCCAGCATTTT.

This clone was counted between two and nine times. The chain employs TRBV7-9 and TRBJ2-1; TRBD2 aligns across 8 bases. Germline-derived CDR1 and CDR2 are SEHNR and FQNEAQ (reference sequence). With V trimmed by 5 bases and J by 6 bases, 9 bases remained unmatched. The CDR3 runs 15 residues. Written as DNA, the CDR3 is TGTGCCAGCAGCCGCGCGGGGGGCGATAGCAATGAGCAGTTCTTC. Its translation: CASSRAGGDSNEQFF.

The V and J genes are TRBV18 and TRBJ2-5; 7 nucleotides agree with TRBD1. The J call is in doubt because the DNA end fits TRBJ2-7 better. The CDR3 length is 13 residues. Germline CDR1 reads KGHSH; CDR2 reads LQKENI. The CDR3 nucleotides are TGTGCCAGCTCGCCGGACAGGAGCTACGAGCAGTACTTC. Protein product: CASSPDRSYEQYF.

The chain employs TRBV27 and TRBJ2-7, with 7 bases aligning to TRBD1. The CDR3 totals 14 residues. Germline V gene lookup returns CDR1 MNHEY and CDR2 SMNVEV (reference sequence). The junction had 11 bases not matched to a gene; V was cut back by 6 bases and J by 6 bases. The CDR3 region has the DNA TGTGCCAGCAGGGGTCGGGACAGAAGGGGCGAGCAGTACTTC. It is translated as CASRGRDRRGEQYF.

The rearrangement links TRBV6-1 to TRBJ1-3, with 10 bases that match TRBD1. CDR1 is MNHNS, CDR2 SASEGT, per germline. V lost 1 base to trimming and J lost 4 bases; unmatched junction nucleotides: 1. This CDR3 spans 15 amino acids. As DNA, the CDR3 is TGTGCCAGCAGTGAAGGACAGGGGGCCGGAAACACCATATATTTT. Its translation: CASSEGQGAGNTIYF.

The chain uses TRBV11-2 and TRBJ2-5, with a tentative D call TRBD2 (6 bases). CDR1 SGHAT and CDR2 FQNNGV come from the germline V gene. Trimming took 1 base from V and 5 from J, leaving 17 bases between them. CDR3 length: 16 amino acids. The CDR3 DNA reads as TGTGCCAGCAGCTTAGGAGGCGGGCACGCGGGGGAGACCCAGTACTTC. Translation gives CASSLGGGHAGETQYF.

This chain links TRBV15 with TRBJ2-5; D is possibly TRBD2 (6 bases). The germline V and J ends were trimmed by 2 bases and 3 bases, with 13 bases remaining between them. Germline loops: CDR1 LNHNV, CDR2 YYDKDF (reference sequence). The CDR3 has 15 residues. CDR3 DNA sequence: TGTGCCACCAGCAGACCCCCGGGGGAAGAAGAGACCCAGTACTTC. It is translated as CATSRPPGEEETQYF.